Presented here are 13 T cell receptor beta chains from one specimen sequenced in a study of T cell repertoires in cytomegalovirus infection. TCRdb reanalysed the reads using MiXCR and keeps one entry per CDR3 protein. The sample comprises about 920,000 distinct CDR3 sequences, about a third of which are singletons, and around 15% rests with the top ten. Their antigens remain unidentified. The material sequenced was cultured CD8+ T cells from PBMCs, taken from culture after CMV antigen stimulation. The receptor set was obtained from a human donor in good health (CMV status not recorded). Some clones in this sample may be carry-over from other donors' samples.

The chain is built from TRBV14 and TRBJ1-2; D ambiguous. This CDR3 has 14 amino acids. V was pared by 0 bases and J by 5 bases, with 10 bases between. CDR1 is SGHDN and CDR2 is FVKESK in the germline V gene. For the CDR3, the DNA is TGTGCCAGCAGCCAAGAGCGGGTTTGGTATGGCTACACCTTC. Amino acid sequence: CASSQERVWYGYTF.

This sequence joins TRBV5-6 and TRBJ2-3; D is perhaps TRBD2 (7 bases). The V end was cut by 5 bases, the J end by 2 bases, with 33 bases between. Germline V gives CDR1 SGHDT, CDR2 YYEEEE. This CDR3 region has 21 residues. CDR3 DNA: TGTGCCAGCAGGCAGAGGGCGGGGGCCCTCTCGAGGGCCGCCCTCACAGATACGCAGTATTTT. Amino acids: CASRQRAGALSRAALTDTQYF. The full variable domain, in which reference TRBV5-6 and TRBJ2-3 provide the parts outside the CDR3, is DAGVTQSPTHLIKTRGQQVTLRCSPKSGHDTVSWYQQALGQGPQFIFQYYEEEERQRGNFPDRFSGHQFPNYSSELNVNALLLGDSALYLCASRQRAGALSRAALTDTQYFGPGTRLTVL.

This clonotype has ten or more counts. V gene TRBV7-9 combines with J gene TRBJ2-6; 9 nucleotides match TRBD1. The CDR3 runs 18 residues. The junction had 8 bases not matched to a gene; V was cut back by 5 bases and J by 0 bases. Germline V gene data show CDR1 as SEHNR and CDR2 as FQNEAQ (reference sequence). CDR3 loop: CASSGGTGKSSGANVLTF. For the CDR3, the DNA is TGTGCCAGCAGCGGAGGGACAGGGAAAAGCTCTGGGGCCAACGTCCTGACTTTC.

The chain carries TRBV5-5 and TRBJ2-7; 9 bases fit TRBD1. CDR3 length: 14 residues. V was pared by 1 base and J by 5 bases, with 4 bases of the junction left unmatched. In germline, CDR1 is SGHKS, CDR2 YYEKEE (reference sequence). CDR3 nucleotides: TGTGCCAGCAGCTTGTTGGACAGGGGCAACGAGCAGTACTTC. This codes for CASSLLDRGNEQYF.

The gene calls are TRBV6-4 and TRBJ2-1; 8 bases are shared with TRBD1. Trimming at V came to 3 bases and at J to 8 bases, leaving 9 bases not matched to a gene. Germline values: CDR1 MRHNA, CDR2 SNTAGT. CDR3 length equals 15 residues. CDR3 DNA: TGTGCCAGCAGTGAGACAGGGGCGGGTTTGGATGAGCAGTTCTTC. Translated: CASSETGAGLDEQFF.

In DNA form, the CDR3 reads TGTGCCACGCGTACAGGGGGTAACTATGGCTACACCTTC. Its protein is CATRTGGNYGYTF. This chain connects TRBV5-4 to TRBJ1-2, with 8 positions matching TRBD1. The CDR3 is made up of 13 amino acids. In germline, CDR1 is SGHNT, CDR2 YYREEE (reference sequence). The J segment lost 1 base and the V segment lost 9 bases, leaving 5 bases of the junction unmatched.

The V and J genes are TRBV19 and TRBJ2-5; D is possibly TRBD1 or TRBD2 (5 bases each). V was shortened by 11 bases and J by 1 base, with 8 bases between the two germline ends. The germline V gene has CDR1 LNHDA and CDR2 SQIVND (reference sequence). The CDR3 extends over 11 amino acids. The CDR3 is CAEGIQETQYF. CDR3 in DNA: TGTGCCGAGGGGATCCAAGAGACCCAGTACTTC.

This clonotype was counted a few times. V gene TRBV2 combines with J gene TRBJ2-1; D gene unclear. The CDR3 has 14 amino acids. Trimming took off 3 bases at V and 0 bases at J, with 6 bases between the two ends. Germline CDR1 SNHLY, CDR2 FYNNEI. The CDR3: CASSDKVSYNEQFF. The CDR3 nucleotides read TGTGCCAGCAGTGATAAGGTCTCCTACAATGAGCAGTTCTTC.

This rearrangement joins TRBV7-4 to TRBJ2-2, with TRBD1 matching over 8 bases. J gave up 7 bases and V 5 bases, and 6 bases lay outside the gene matches. The CDR3 covers 14 residues. Germline-derived CDR1 and CDR2 are SGHVT and SQSDAQ. CDR3 coding DNA: TGTGCCAGCAGCGACGGACAGGGCGGCGGGGAGCTGTTTTTT. It yields the protein CASSDGQGGGELFF.

CDR3 sequence reads: CASSEGLAGIEQFF. The DNA for the CDR3 is TGTGCCAGCAGTGAAGGGCTAGCGGGGATAGAGCAGTTCTTC. The chain couples TRBV2 to TRBJ2-1; TRBD2 matches 9 bases. The length of the CDR3 is 14 residues. The V and J ends lost 1 base and 10 bases, in that order; junction bases with no gene match: 5. Per the germline V gene, CDR1 is SNHLY and CDR2 is FYNNEI.

This clonotype has a handful of counts. The chain uses TRBV6-5 and TRBJ2-2; TRBD2 agrees at 14 bases. V trimming: 4 bases; J trimming: 4 bases; junction bases outside the gene matches: 5. In germline, CDR1 is MNHEY, CDR2 SVGAGI. The CDR3 is 17 residues long. The CDR3 loop is CASSWTSGGRSTGELFF. The DNA for the CDR3 is TGTGCCAGCAGTTGGACTAGCGGGGGGCGGAGCACCGGGGAGCTGTTTTTT.

The gene calls are TRBV20-1 and TRBJ2-1; D may be TRBD2 (6 bases). Germline CDR1 reads DFQATT; CDR2 reads SNEGSKA (reference sequence). With 6 bases removed from V and 6 bases from J, the gap between germline ends came to 21 bases. This CDR3 is 15 amino acids long. The CDR3 DNA reads TGCAGTGCCCTGGACCGGGACTCTTACCTCAATGAGCAGTTCTTC. Translated, it gives CSALDRDSYLNEQFF.

This clonotype was detected a few times. The chain uses TRBV7-8 and TRBJ2-2, with 14 bases aligning to TRBD2. The germline CDR1 and CDR2 sequences are SGHVS and FQNEAQ. V lost 3 bases and J lost 4; bases outside the gene matches: 1. The CDR3 is 16 amino acids. This CDR3 is CASSLGLAGVTGELFF. Written as DNA, the CDR3 is TGTGCCAGCAGCTTGGGACTAGCGGGGGTCACCGGGGAGCTGTTTTTT.